A single T cell receptor (beta chain) is shown here with its context. The antigen is not known. This sample is drawn from a study of OX40 agonist ivuxolimab in advanced cancers. Study-level information: A male proportion of about 84% was recorded, with mean age 60 years and range about 23 to 80.

Produced via immunoSEQ multiplex PCR; TCRdb's table is partial and in-frame only. The sample holds roughly 75,000 clones, just over 85% seen once. Germline loops: CDR1 SNHLY, CDR2 FYNNEI. V shed 6 bases and J shed 6 bases, with 15 bases lying between them. The CDR3 runs 13 residues. Study-level findings and limits: CD8+ T cells averaged more expanded clones than CD4+. Partial responders at 0.1-3.0 mg/kg showed near-lowest clonal expansion.

Sequencing was performed on CD4+ or CD8+ T cells sorted from blood, taken in a trial of the OX40 agonist ivuxolimab. The sequence was collected from an adult with an advanced solid tumor such as melanoma, head and neck, liver or kidney cancer. The chain carries TRBV2 and TRBJ2-7; tentatively, D is TRBD1 or TRBD2 (5 bases each). The CDR3 loop is CASSPGAGLEQYF. As DNA, the CDR3 is TGTGCCAGCAGCCCCGGGGCCGGCCTCGAGCAGTACTTC.